The clone carrying this TCR beta chain was counted between two and nine times. Its antigen is undetermined. The sample belongs to a study of metastatic and nonmetastatic thyroid tumors. General observations from the study: It was reported that TCR beta diversity was significantly higher in malignant thyroid tumors than benign nodules, in blood and tumor.

The germline CDR1 and CDR2 sequences are MDHEN and SYDVKM. After removal of 5 bases from V and 2 bases from J, the junction contained 1 base not matched to a gene. The CDR3 totals 13 residues. MiXCR was used by TCRdb to re-call the PCR reads. The profile shows some 12,000 clones, 38% of them singletons. Until they underwent thyroid surgery, no patient had received any treatment. The sample comprised tumor tissue. This TCR was sampled from a female donor with papillary thyroid cancer or a benign thyroid nodule (not recorded which). Some clones in this sample may be carry-over from other donors' samples. The J gene is TRBJ1-2, the V gene TRBV28; 8 positions match TRBD1. The CDR3: CASSRTGNYGYTF. CDR3 DNA: TGTGCCAGCAGTCGGACAGGGAACTATGGCTACACCTTC.